The clone carrying this T cell receptor (beta chain) was detected only once. The antigen remains unidentified. The entry originates in a study of cytomegalovirus exposure and HLA in healthy donors. Regarding the study as a whole: The analysis excluded some indistinguishable V segments, including TRBV6-2 and TRBV6-3.

This PCR relied on a set of 60 Vbeta primers and 13 Jbeta primers. The table came from immunoSEQ multiplex PCR; TCRdb's copy has only in-frame clones and leaves some out. The sample lists about 160,000 clones; around four fifths were seen once. This CDR3 has 16 amino acids. V dropped 1 base and J dropped 2 bases, with 12 bases sitting between them. Germline assignment: CDR1 SGHVS and CDR2 FQNEAQ. The chain couples TRBV7-8 to TRBJ1-5, with no clear D. This clonotype was obtained from a female donor in good health and CMV-seronegative. The specimen sequenced was PBMCs. CDR3 residues: CASSLEQNHGNQPQHF. The CDR3 nucleotides read TGTGCCAGCAGCTTAGAGCAAAATCACGGCAATCAGCCCCAGCATTTT.